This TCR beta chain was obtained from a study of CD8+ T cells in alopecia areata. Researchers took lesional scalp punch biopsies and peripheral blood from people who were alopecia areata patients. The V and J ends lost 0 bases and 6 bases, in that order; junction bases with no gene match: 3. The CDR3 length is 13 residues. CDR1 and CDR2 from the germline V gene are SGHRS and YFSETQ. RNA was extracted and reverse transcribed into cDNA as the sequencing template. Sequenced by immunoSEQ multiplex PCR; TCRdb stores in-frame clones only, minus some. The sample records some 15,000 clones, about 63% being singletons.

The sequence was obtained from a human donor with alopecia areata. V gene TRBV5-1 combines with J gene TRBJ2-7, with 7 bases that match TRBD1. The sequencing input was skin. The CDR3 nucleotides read TGCGCCAGCAGCTTGGGTCCAGGGGGCGAGCAGTACTTC. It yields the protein CASSLGPGGEQYF.